This T cell receptor (beta chain) was found in a study of blood T cell repertoires in COVID-19. Across the study: PBMCs, B-cell-depleted T cells, or T cells were the source of the cDNA or gDNA that made up the material.

Authors' methods: Reference gene primer amplification gave estimated nucleated cell counts. Generated by immunoSEQ multiplex PCR, the TCRdb table keeps only in-frame clones and is missing some. The DNA was the basis for D and trimming; V, J and clone size are from that table. The profile shows roughly 69,000 clones, about 86% of them singletons. This clone showed up just a few times. This CDR3 has 13 amino acids. V lost 8 bases to trimming and J lost 5 bases; unmatched junction nucleotides: 5. Germline values: CDR1 KGHSH, CDR2 LQKENI. This clonotype was obtained from a human donor in a cohort sampled during active COVID-19. The sequencing input was peripheral blood. The chain joins TRBV18 to TRBJ2-7; 11 nucleotides agree with TRBD1. The CDR3 coding sequence is TGTGCCAGCACCGGACAGGGGGCCGACGAGCAGTACTTC. Protein sequence: CASTGQGADEQYF. The full variable domain, rest sourced from reference TRBV18 and TRBJ2-7, is NAGVMQNPRHLVRRRGQEARLRCSPMKGHSHVYWYRQLPEEGLKFMVYLQKENIIDESGMPKERFSAEFPKEGPSILRIQQVVRGDSAAYFCASTGQGADEQYFGPGTRLTVT.